This T cell receptor beta chain stems from a study of blood T cell repertoires in COVID-19. Germline lookup yields CDR1 KGHSH and CDR2 LQKENI. Deletions cut 2 bases from V and 4 bases from J, with 12 bases between. The CDR3 extends over 14 amino acids. As handled by the study authors: Quantification of nucleated cells was approximated via reference gene primer amplification. This table comes from immunoSEQ multiplex PCR, and its TCRdb copy is limited to in-frame clones, with some not included. For V, J and clone size, that table is used; D and trimming come from the DNA. The table includes approximately 70,000 clones, 91% detected once.

This TCR was sampled from a human donor with active COVID-19. The donor label of this sample is uncertain. This rearrangement joins TRBV18 to TRBJ2-7; possible D gene TRBD2, 6 bases. Sequencing used peripheral blood. Written as DNA, the CDR3 is TGTGCCAGCTCACCAGTGGGACTGGGGTACGAGCAGTACTTC. This codes for CASSPVGLGYEQYF.